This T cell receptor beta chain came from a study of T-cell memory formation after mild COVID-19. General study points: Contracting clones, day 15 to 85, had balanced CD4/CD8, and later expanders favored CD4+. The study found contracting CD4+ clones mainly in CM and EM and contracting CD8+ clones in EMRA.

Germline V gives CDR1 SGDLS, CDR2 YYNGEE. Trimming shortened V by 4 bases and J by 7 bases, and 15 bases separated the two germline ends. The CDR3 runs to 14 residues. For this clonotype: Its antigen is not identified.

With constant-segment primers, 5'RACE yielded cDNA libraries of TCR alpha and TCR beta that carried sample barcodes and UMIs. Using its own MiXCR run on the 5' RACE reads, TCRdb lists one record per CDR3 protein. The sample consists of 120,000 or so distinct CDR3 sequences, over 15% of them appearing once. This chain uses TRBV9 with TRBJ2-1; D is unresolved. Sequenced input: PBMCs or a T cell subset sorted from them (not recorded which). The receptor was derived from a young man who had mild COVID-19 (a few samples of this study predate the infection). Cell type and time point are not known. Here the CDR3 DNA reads TGTGCCAGCAGCAGTTCCCCGTCGGTTAATGAGCAGTTCTTC. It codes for CASSSSPSVNEQFF. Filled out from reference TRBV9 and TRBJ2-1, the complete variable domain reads DSGVTQTPKHLITATGQRVTLRCSPRSGDLSVYWYQQSLDQGLQFLIQYYNGEERAKGNILERFSAQQFPDLHSELNLSSLELGDSALYFCASSSSPSVNEQFFGPGTRLTVL.